This is a list of T cell receptor beta chains from one sample in a study of low-dose radiotherapy and immunotherapy resistance in tumors. MiXCR, run by TCRdb on the reads, gives a single entry per CDR3 protein. The sample holds fewer than 95,000 distinct CDR3 sequences; roughly 9% are singletons and the top ten take under 1.1%. The sequenced sample was PBMCs, obtained before treatment. Source of these receptors: a male donor with prostate cancer. CDR3s include the opening cysteine and the closing phenylalanine or tryptophan. Each record gives: V gene, clone size, J gene, D gene, CDR3 protein, CDR3 DNA. D genes are given only for firm matches. Clone size is given as once, few, many, or a class for an expanded clone.

>TRBV5-1|many|TRBJ2-3|TRBD2
CASSTSGHTDTQYF
TGCGCCAGCAGCACTAGCGGGCACACAGATACGCAGTATTTT
>TRBV11-3|many|TRBJ2-3|-
CASSLYGQGSDTQYF
TGTGCCAGCAGCTTATACGGGCAGGGCTCAGATACGCAGTATTTT
>TRBV4-3|many|TRBJ2-3|TRBD1
CASSGPGQGASDTQYF
TGCGCCAGCAGCGGCCCGGGACAGGGGGCGTCAGACACGCAGTATTTT
>TRBV6-2/TRBV6-3|many|TRBJ2-7|-
CASSRTTSGPYEQYF
TGTGCCAGCAGTCGCACCACCTCAGGCCCCTACGAGCAGTACTTC
>TRBV28|many|TRBJ2-7|TRBD2
CASRSPGLAGDEQYF
TGTGCCAGCAGGTCACCGGGACTAGCGGGAGACGAGCAGTACTTC
>TRBV28|many|TRBJ1-2|-
CASSYTGNTYTF
TGTGCCAGCAGTTACACCGGCAATACCTACACCTTC
>TRBV20-1|many|TRBJ2-1|TRBD2
CSARGGGEIEQFF
TGCAGTGCTAGAGGGGGGGGGGAGATTGAGCAGTTCTTC
>TRBV20-1|medium-sized|TRBJ2-3|TRBD2
CSAHATPGGGTSTDTQYF
TGCAGTGCTCACGCGACGCCCGGGGGAGGGACTAGCACAGATACGCAGTATTTT
>TRBV6-2/TRBV6-3|many|TRBJ2-5|-
CASRDARQDYQETQYF
TGTGCCAGCAGGGACGCTAGGCAGGATTACCAAGAGACCCAGTACTTC
>TRBV6-2/TRBV6-3|many|TRBJ1-2|-
CASRPLGEVTIYGYTF
TGTGCCAGCAGACCCCTTGGGGAAGTTACGATCTATGGCTACACCTTC